This T cell receptor (beta chain) originates from a study of cytomegalovirus exposure and HLA in healthy donors. Trimming stripped 1 base from V and 4 bases from J, with 27 bases between. This CDR3 has 20 amino acids. Germline values: CDR1 SGHTA, CDR2 FQGTGA. About this clone itself: What it recognizes is unknown.

Study-level points and caveats: Reportedly, fewer N-insertions than the roughly 600-donor mean appeared in an Asian-associated ancestry cluster in a later analysis.

13 Jbeta primers and 60 Vbeta primers were used for the PCR. Only in-frame clones appear in the TCRdb table, and some are missing; sequencing was by immunoSEQ multiplex PCR. The sample lists about 67,000 clones, around 91% occurring once. This TCR was recovered from a woman aged 25 to 39 in good health and CMV-seropositive. V is TRBV7-3 and J is TRBJ2-3, with D possibly being TRBD1 (7 bases). Sequencing was performed on PBMCs. For the CDR3, the DNA is TGTGCCAGCAGCTTAAGGGAAAGGGGGCCCACGTGGGAGGAGGCAGATACGCAGTATTTT. This gives the protein CASSLRERGPTWEEADTQYF.